Shown below are 5 T cell receptor beta chains from a single sample sequenced in a study of T cell responses to AZD1222 COVID-19 vaccine. The assay was immunoSEQ multiplex PCR, and TCRdb's table has in-frame clones only and misses some. The sample lists some 150,000 clones, about 92% occurring once. This sample comprised peripheral blood, obtained 28 days after the second AZD1222 dose. The receptors stem from an adult who received the AZD1222 COVID-19 vaccine.

This clone was detected once. The genes are TRBV7-7 and TRBJ1-3, with D uncertain. The CDR3 spans 15 residues. V was pared by 5 bases and J by 3 bases, with 14 bases between. The V gene's germline CDR1 is SSHAT and CDR2 FNYEAQ (reference sequence). This chain's CDR3 is CASSPGGMGGNTIYF. The CDR3, as DNA: TGTGCCAGCAGCCCCGGTGGAATGGGTGGAAACACCATATATTTT.

The J gene is TRBJ1-1, the V gene TRBV27; 7 bases map to TRBD1. The CDR3 contains 16 residues. CDR1 and CDR2 from the germline V gene are MNHEY and SMNVEV (reference sequence). V trimming: 5 bases; J trimming: 3 bases; junction bases outside the gene matches: 12. In DNA, the CDR3 is TGTGCCAGCAGTCCAACGAACAGGGGATGGCACACTGAAGCTTTCTTT. Translation: CASSPTNRGWHTEAFF.

V is TRBV14 and J is TRBJ1-1, with D possibly TRBD1 on 6 matching bases. V lost 4 bases to trimming and J lost 1 base, with 13 bases between them. There are 15 residues in the CDR3. Germline-derived CDR1 and CDR2 are SGHDN and FVKESK. The DNA for the CDR3 is TGTGCCAGCAGCCTTCAGGGGCGGACGAACACTGAAGCTTTCTTT. Translation: CASSLQGRTNTEAFF.

The chain uses TRBV11-2 and TRBJ2-7; 11 bases fit TRBD2. The trim removed 3 bases at V and 6 bases at J, leaving 16 bases unmatched. Germline values: CDR1 SGHAT, CDR2 FQNNGV. This CDR3 has 18 amino acids. CDR3 sequence reads: CASSFVRYSGRGGREQYF. Written as DNA, the CDR3 is TGTGCCAGCAGCTTCGTTAGATATAGCGGGAGGGGTGGGCGCGAGCAGTACTTC.

The chain carries TRBV19 and TRBJ2-3, with D possibly matching TRBD1 (6 bases). CDR1 is LNHDA, CDR2 SQIVND, per germline (reference sequence). The length of the CDR3 is 15 residues. V dropped 0 bases and J dropped 4 bases, with 11 bases sitting between them. The CDR3 is CASSIETGYADTQYF. In DNA form, the CDR3 reads TGTGCCAGTAGTATAGAGACAGGTTATGCAGATACGCAGTATTTT.